The clone carrying this T cell receptor beta chain was picked up a small number of times. Its target is unknown. Trimming at V came to 3 bases and at J to 5 bases, leaving 7 bases not matched to a gene. The CDR3 contains 15 residues. TCR alpha and TCR beta cDNA libraries with sample barcodes and UMIs came from 5'RACE using constant-segment primers. TCRdb ran MiXCR on the 5' RACE reads and lists one entry per CDR3 protein. The data contain fewer than 250,000 distinct CDR3 sequences, around 25% of them singletons. The data were taken from a study of T-cell memory formation after mild COVID-19. Overall study findings and caveats: Later expanders leaned CD4+, whereas clones that contracted between day 15 and 85 were balanced CD4/CD8. The main location of contracting CD4+ clones was CM and EM, and that of contracting CD8+ clones was EMRA.

The sample taken for sequencing was PBMCs or a T cell subset sorted from them (not recorded which). The V and J genes are TRBV12-3 or TRBV12-4 and TRBJ2-7; 10 bases align to TRBD2. The origin of this receptor is an adult woman who had mild COVID-19 (a few samples of this study predate the infection). Cell type and time point are not known. CDR3: CASSLGGLATHEQYF. The CDR3 DNA is TGTGCCAGCAGTTTGGGGGGACTAGCGACCCACGAGCAGTACTTC.